The 14 T cell receptor beta chains given below trace back to one sample, sequenced in a study of blood T cell repertoires in COVID-19. The table came from immunoSEQ multiplex PCR; TCRdb's copy has only in-frame clones and leaves some out. The table lists roughly 66,000 clones, around 82% of them singletons, with 5% to 7.5% in the top ten. The source material was peripheral blood. All receptors come from a man between 60 and 75 years old with acute or convalescent COVID-19.

This chain connects TRBV10-3 to TRBJ2-5, with 8 bases that match TRBD2. CDR1 is ENHRY, CDR2 SYGVKD, per germline. Trimming removed 3 bases from V and 5 bases from J; junction bases left unmatched: 8. This CDR3 region has 15 residues. The CDR3 DNA is TGTGCCATCAGTGACCGGACTAGCTTGGCGGAGACCCAGTACTTC. Translating gives CAISDRTSLAETQYF.

V is TRBV2 and J is TRBJ1-5, with D unclear. Germline lookup yields CDR1 SNHLY and CDR2 FYNNEI. The V gene lost 6 bases and the J gene lost 0 bases, with 6 bases spanning the gap. The CDR3 consists of 13 residues. Here the CDR3 reads CASRSSSNQPQHF. The CDR3, as DNA: TGTGCCAGCAGATCGAGTAGCAATCAGCCCCAGCATTTT.

The gene calls are TRBV19 and TRBJ2-2; the D gene is possibly TRBD2 (6 bases). CDR1 is LNHDA, CDR2 SQIVND, per germline (reference sequence). Between the trimmed V and J ends, which lost 5 bases and 2 bases, there was a span of 15 bases. The CDR3 is made up of 16 amino acids. The CDR3 bases are TGTGCCAGTAGTCCCCAGGTAGCGGCTAACACCGGGGAGCTGTTTTTT. Amino acid sequence: CASSPQVAANTGELFF.

CDR3 coding DNA: TGTGCCAGTAGTTCCTCCTGGGGGCTGAGCTCCTATAATTCACCCCTCCACTTT. Amino acids: CASSSSWGLSSYNSPLHF. The chain carries TRBV19 and TRBJ1-6; a possible D gene is TRBD1 (6 bases). Germline CDR1 and CDR2: LNHDA and SQIVND (reference sequence). V was shortened by 5 bases and J by 0 bases, with 17 bases between the two germline ends. The length of the CDR3 is 18 residues.

The V gene is TRBV9, the J gene TRBJ1-6; tentative D call: TRBD1 (5 bases). The CDR3 extends over 15 amino acids. Germline CDR1 SGDLS, CDR2 YYNGEE. The germline V and J ends were trimmed by 0 bases and 7 bases, with 11 bases remaining between them. The CDR3 DNA reads as TGTGCCAGCAGCGTAGAGGGGCAGGGAAATTCACCCCTCCACTTT. This codes for CASSVEGQGNSPLHF.

This sequence joins TRBV14 and TRBJ1-3; the D gene is possibly TRBD1 (5 bases). The CDR3 has 13 amino acids. V lost 0 bases to trimming and J lost 13 bases, with 13 bases between them. Germline values: CDR1 SGHDN, CDR2 FVKESK. This CDR3 is CASSQDVGALIYF. CDR3 nucleotides: TGTGCCAGCAGCCAAGATGTTGGGGCCTTGATATATTTT.

Only a few counts were recorded for this clone. V gene TRBV2 combines with J gene TRBJ2-1, with D perhaps TRBD2 (5 bases). The CDR3 is 15 amino acids. Germline V gives CDR1 SNHLY, CDR2 FYNNEI. The V end lost 5 bases, the J end lost 0 bases, and 11 bases lay between the germline ends. Written as DNA, the CDR3 is TGTGCCAGCAGTTTAATAGGAGGCTCCTACAATGAGCAGTTCTTC. It codes for CASSLIGGSYNEQFF. Full variable domain (outside the CDR3, taken from reference TRBV2 and TRBJ2-1): EPEVTQTPSHQVTQMGQEVILRCVPISNHLYFYWYRQILGQKVEFLVSFYNNEISEKSEIFDDQFSVERPDGSNFTLKIRSTKLEDSAMYFCASSLIGGSYNEQFFGPGTRLTVL.

The CDR3 DNA reads as TGTGCCAGCAGTTCGAACGGGGGAGGAAGTTACGGCTACACCTTC. Amino acids: CASSSNGGGSYGYTF. This chain uses TRBV6-5 with TRBJ1-2, with D possibly matching TRBD1 (5 bases). Germline lookup yields CDR1 MNHEY and CDR2 SVGAGI. With 4 bases removed from V and 8 bases from J, the gap between germline ends came to 20 bases. The CDR3 extends over 15 amino acids.

The sample holds many counts of this clone. CDR3 region: CASSFGTGNRNEQFF. Here the CDR3 DNA reads TGCGCCAGCAGCTTTGGGACAGGGAATAGGAATGAGCAGTTCTTC. The genes are TRBV4-1 and TRBJ2-1; TRBD1 matches at 9 bases. Trimming removed 5 bases from V and 7 bases from J; junction bases left unmatched: 9. The CDR3 contains 15 residues. Germline CDR1 MGHRA, CDR2 YSYEKL.

This chain links TRBV6-5 with TRBJ1-2; 7 bases match TRBD1. This CDR3 is 15 amino acids long. Losses at the gene ends were 6 bases for V and 4 bases for J; bases not matched to a gene: 11. CDR1 is MNHEY and CDR2 is SVGAGI in the germline V gene. DNA of the CDR3: TGTGCCAGCAGAACGGGACAGATTTTTTCCTATGGCTACACCTTC. Protein: CASRTGQIFSYGYTF.

In this sample, this clone turned up a few times. The rearrangement links TRBV10-2 to TRBJ1-1; no clear D. The CDR3 length is 14 residues. Germline CDR1 WSHSY, CDR2 SAAADI. V lost 5 bases and J lost 0, with 10 bases in between. The CDR3 region is CASSLTGVNTEAFF. DNA for the CDR3: TGCGCCAGCAGTTTGACGGGAGTGAACACTGAAGCTTTCTTT.

The chain is built from TRBV6-2 or TRBV6-3 and TRBJ1-6; D is possibly TRBD1 (6 bases). V dropped 5 bases and J dropped 6 bases, with 20 bases sitting between them. In germline, CDR1 is MNHEY, CDR2 SVGEGT. CDR3 length: 17 amino acids. The CDR3 coding sequence is TGTGCCAGCAGTCCCACAGGGAGAGGAGGTGGTAATTCACCCCTCCACTTT. Amino acids: CASSPTGRGGGNSPLHF.

The chain uses TRBV10-2 and TRBJ2-1, with TRBD2 matching over 12 bases. Germline V gives CDR1 WSHSY, CDR2 SAAADI. J gave up 8 bases and V 3 bases, and 8 bases lay outside the gene matches. The CDR3 contains 16 residues. This CDR3 is CASSERTSGEVYEQFF. The CDR3 coding sequence is TGCGCCAGCAGTGAAAGGACTAGCGGGGAAGTCTATGAGCAGTTCTTC.

The chain links TRBV2 to TRBJ2-1, with TRBD1 matching 10 bases. This CDR3 contains 15 residues. Trimming removed 6 bases from V and 2 bases from J; junction bases left unmatched: 4. Looked up from germline, CDR1 is SNHLY and CDR2 is FYNNEI. CDR3 protein: CASRGQGRTYNEQFF. CDR3 coding DNA: TGTGCCAGCAGGGGACAGGGGAGAACCTACAATGAGCAGTTCTTC.